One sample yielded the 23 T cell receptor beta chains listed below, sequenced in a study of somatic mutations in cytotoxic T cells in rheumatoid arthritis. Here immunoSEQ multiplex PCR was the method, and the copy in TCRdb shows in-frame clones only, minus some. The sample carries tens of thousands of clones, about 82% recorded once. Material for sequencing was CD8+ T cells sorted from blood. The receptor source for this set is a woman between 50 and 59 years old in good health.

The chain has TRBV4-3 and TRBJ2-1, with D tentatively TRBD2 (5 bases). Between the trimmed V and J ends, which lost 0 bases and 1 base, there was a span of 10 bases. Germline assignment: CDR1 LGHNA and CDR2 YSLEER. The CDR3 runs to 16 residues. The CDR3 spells CASSQEEQRSYNEQFF. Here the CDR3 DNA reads TGCGCCAGCAGCCAAGAGGAACAGCGGTCCTACAATGAGCAGTTCTTC.

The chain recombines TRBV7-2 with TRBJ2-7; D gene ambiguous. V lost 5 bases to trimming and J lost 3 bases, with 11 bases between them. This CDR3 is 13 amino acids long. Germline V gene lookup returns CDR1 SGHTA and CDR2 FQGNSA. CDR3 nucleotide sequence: TGTGCCAGCAGCCTTACTATCTTCTACGAGCAGTACGTC. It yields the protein CASSLTIFYEQYV.

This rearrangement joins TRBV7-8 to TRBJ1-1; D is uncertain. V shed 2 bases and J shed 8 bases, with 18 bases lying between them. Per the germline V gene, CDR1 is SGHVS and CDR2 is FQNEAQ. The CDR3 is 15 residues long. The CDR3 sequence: CASSLREAETTEAFF. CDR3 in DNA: TGTGCCAGCAGCTTAAGGGAAGCGGAAACGACGGAAGCTTTCTTT.

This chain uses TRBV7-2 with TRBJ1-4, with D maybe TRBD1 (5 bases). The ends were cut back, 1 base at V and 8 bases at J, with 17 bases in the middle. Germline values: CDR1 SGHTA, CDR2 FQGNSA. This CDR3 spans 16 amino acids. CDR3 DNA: TGTGCCAGCAGCTTAGGTACAGGTCTTGGGGAGGAAAAACTGTTTTTT. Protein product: CASSLGTGLGEEKLFF.

The CDR3 sequence is CASSSGTGPYEQYF. The CDR3 nucleotides read TGTGCCAGCAGTTCGGGGACAGGTCCCTACGAGCAGTACTTC. The J gene is TRBJ2-5, the V gene TRBV2; 8 nucleotides agree with TRBD1. The J call may not be correct, given that the DNA end is closer to TRBJ2-7. This CDR3 is built from 14 residues. CDR1 is SNHLY, CDR2 FYNNEI, per germline.

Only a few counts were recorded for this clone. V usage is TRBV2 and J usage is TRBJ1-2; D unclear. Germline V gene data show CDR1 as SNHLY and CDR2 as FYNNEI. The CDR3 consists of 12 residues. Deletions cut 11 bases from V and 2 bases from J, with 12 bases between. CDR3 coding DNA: TGTGCCTGCCGAAGTAACAACTATGGCTACACCTTC. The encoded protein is CACRSNNYGYTF.

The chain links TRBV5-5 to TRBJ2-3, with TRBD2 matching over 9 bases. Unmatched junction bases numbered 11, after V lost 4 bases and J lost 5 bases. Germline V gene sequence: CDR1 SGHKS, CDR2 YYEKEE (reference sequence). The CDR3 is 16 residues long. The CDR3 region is CASSAVRGGRVDTQYF. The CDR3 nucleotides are TGTGCCAGCAGCGCGGTGCGGGGGGGCCGGGTAGATACGCAGTATTTT.

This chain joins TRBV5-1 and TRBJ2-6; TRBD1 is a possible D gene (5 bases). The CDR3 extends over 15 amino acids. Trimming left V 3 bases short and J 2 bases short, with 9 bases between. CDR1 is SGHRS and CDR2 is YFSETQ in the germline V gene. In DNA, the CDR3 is TGCGCCAGCAGCTACAGGACCGCTGGGGCCAACGTCCTGACTTTC. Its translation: CASSYRTAGANVLTF.

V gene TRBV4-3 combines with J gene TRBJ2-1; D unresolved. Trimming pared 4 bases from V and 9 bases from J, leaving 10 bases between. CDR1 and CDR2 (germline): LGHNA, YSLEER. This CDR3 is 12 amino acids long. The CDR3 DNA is TGCGCCAGCAGCCCCTACGGTGGTGAGCAGTTCTTC. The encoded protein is CASSPYGGEQFF.

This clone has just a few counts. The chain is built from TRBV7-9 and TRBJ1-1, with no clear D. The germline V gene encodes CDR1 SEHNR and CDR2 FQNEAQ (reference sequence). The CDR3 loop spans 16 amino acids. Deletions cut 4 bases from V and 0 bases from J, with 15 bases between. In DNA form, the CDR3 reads TGTGCCAGCAGCTATGACACCCCGATAGTGAACACTGAAGCTTTCTTT. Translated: CASSYDTPIVNTEAFF.

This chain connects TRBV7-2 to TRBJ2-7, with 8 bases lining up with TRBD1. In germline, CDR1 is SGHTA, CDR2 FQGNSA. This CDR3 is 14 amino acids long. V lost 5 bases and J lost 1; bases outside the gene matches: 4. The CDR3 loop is CASSLHRGSYEQYV. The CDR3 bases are TGTGCCAGCAGCCTACACAGGGGGTCCTACGAGCAGTACGTC.

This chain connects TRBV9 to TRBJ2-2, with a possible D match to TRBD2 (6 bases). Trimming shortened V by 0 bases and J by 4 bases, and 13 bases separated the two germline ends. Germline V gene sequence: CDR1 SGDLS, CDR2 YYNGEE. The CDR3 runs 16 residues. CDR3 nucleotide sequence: TGTGCCAGCAGCGTAGAAGGGACTGTCATCACCGGGGAGCTGTTTTTT. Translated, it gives CASSVEGTVITGELFF.

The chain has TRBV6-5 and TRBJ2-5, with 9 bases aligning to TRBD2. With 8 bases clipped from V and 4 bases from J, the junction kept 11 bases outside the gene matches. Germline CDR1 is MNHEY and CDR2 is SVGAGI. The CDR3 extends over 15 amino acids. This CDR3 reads CASGTPKAGGETQYF. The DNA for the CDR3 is TGTGCCAGCGGAACACCCAAAGCGGGGGGAGAGACCCAGTACTTC.

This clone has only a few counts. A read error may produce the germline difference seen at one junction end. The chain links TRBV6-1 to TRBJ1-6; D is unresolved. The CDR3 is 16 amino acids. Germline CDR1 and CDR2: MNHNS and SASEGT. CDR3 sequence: CASREDEEDWDSPLHF. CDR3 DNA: TGTGCCAGCAGGGAAGACGAAGAGGACTGGGATTCACCCCTCCACTTT.

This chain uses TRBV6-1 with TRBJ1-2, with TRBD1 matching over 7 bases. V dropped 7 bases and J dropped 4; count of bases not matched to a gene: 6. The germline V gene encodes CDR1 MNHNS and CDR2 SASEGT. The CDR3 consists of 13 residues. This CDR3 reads CASINRGPYGYTF. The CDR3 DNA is TGTGCCAGCATTAACAGGGGTCCCTATGGCTACACCTTC.

The CDR3 region is CASSDRWNTQYF. The CDR3, as DNA: TGTGCCAGCTCGGACCGCTGGAATACGCAGTATTTT. The V and J genes are TRBV27 and TRBJ2-3; D is ambiguous. V shed 8 bases and J shed 7 bases, with 13 bases lying between them. Looked up from germline, CDR1 is MNHEY and CDR2 is SMNVEV (reference sequence). The CDR3 covers 12 residues.

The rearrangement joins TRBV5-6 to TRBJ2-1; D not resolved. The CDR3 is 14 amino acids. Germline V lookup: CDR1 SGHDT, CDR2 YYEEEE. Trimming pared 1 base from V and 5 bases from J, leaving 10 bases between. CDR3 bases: TGTGCCAGCAGCTTGATGGCGCTGAACAATGAGCAGTTCTTC. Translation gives CASSLMALNNEQFF.

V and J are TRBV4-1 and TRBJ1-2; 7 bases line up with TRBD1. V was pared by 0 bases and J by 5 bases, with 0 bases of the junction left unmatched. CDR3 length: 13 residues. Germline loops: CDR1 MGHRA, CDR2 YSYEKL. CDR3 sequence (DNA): TGCGCCAGCAGCCAAGAACAGGGGTATGGCTACACCTTC. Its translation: CASSQEQGYGYTF.

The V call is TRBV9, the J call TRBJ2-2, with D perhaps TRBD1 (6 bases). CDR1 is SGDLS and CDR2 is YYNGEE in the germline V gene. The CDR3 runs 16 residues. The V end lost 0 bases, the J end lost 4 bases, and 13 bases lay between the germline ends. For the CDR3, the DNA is TGTGCCAGCAGCGTAGCTAATGACAGGCCCACCGGGGAGCTGTTTTTT. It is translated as CASSVANDRPTGELFF.

The CDR3 DNA reads as TGTGCCAGCAGCTTAAGCAGGGTGTGGACTGAAGCTTTCTTT. This sequence encodes CASSLSRVWTEAFF. The V gene is TRBV7-8, the J gene TRBJ1-1; a possible D gene is TRBD1 (5 bases). V lost 2 bases and J lost 5, with 12 bases in between. This CDR3 has 14 residues. The germline gives CDR1 SGHVS, CDR2 FQNEAQ. Full variable domain (remainder filled in from reference TRBV7-8 and TRBJ1-1): GAGVSQSPRYKVAKRGQDVALRCDPISGHVSLFWYQQALGQGPEFLTYFQNEAQLDKSGLPSDRFFAERPEGSVSTLKIQRTQQEDSAVYLCASSLSRVWTEAFFGQGTRLTVV.

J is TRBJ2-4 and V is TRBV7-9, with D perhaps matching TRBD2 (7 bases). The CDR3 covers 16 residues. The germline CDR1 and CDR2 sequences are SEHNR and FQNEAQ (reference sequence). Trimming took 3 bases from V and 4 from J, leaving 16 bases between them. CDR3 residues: CASSFPGGGWKNIQYF. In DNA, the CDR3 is TGTGCCAGCAGCTTCCCTGGGGGGGGCTGGAAAAACATTCAGTACTTC. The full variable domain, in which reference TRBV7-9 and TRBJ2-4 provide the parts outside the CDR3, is DTGVSQNPRHKITKRGQNVTFRCDPISEHNRLYWYRQTLGQGPEFLTYFQNEAQLEKSRLLSDRFSAERPKGSFSTLEIQRTEQGDSAMYLCASSFPGGGWKNIQYFGAGTRLSVL.

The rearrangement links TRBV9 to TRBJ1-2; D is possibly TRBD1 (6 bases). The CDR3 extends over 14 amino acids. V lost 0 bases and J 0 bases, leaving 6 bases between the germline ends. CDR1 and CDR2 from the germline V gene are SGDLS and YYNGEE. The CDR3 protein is CASSVAGANYGYTF. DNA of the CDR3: TGTGCCAGCAGCGTAGCAGGGGCTAACTATGGCTACACCTTC.

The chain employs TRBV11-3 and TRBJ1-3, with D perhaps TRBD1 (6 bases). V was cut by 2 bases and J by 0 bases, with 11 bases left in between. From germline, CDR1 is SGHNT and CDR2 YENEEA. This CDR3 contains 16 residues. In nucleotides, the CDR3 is TGTGCCAGCAGCTTATCTACGGGGGCCTCTGGAAACACCATATATTTT. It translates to CASSLSTGASGNTIYF. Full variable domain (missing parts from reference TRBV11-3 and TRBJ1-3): EAGVVQSPRYKIIEKKQPVAFWCNPISGHNTLYWYLQNLGQGPELLIRYENEEAVDDSQLPKDRFSAERLKGVDSTLKIQPAELGDSAVYLCASSLSTGASGNTIYFGEGSWLTVV.